This passage covers 19 T cell receptor beta chains from one sample sequenced in a study of type 1 regulatory T cells. For these TCRs, the target antigens are not known. TCRdb reprocessed the reads with MiXCR, giving one entry per CDR3 protein. The sample records about 59,000 distinct CDR3 sequences, over 50% being singletons. Sequencing was carried out using cultured non-Tr1 T cells, either the whole culture or a sorted T cell fraction (not recorded which). The receptors stem from a human donor in good health.

The chain is built from TRBV4-3 and TRBJ2-1; D gene uncertain. The CDR3 spans 15 residues. The germline V gene has CDR1 LGHNA and CDR2 YSLEER. Trimming took 1 base from V and 0 from J, leaving 7 bases between them. This CDR3 is CASSQGQSSYNEQFF. CDR3 nucleotides: TGCGCCAGCAGCCAAGGACAAAGCTCCTACAATGAGCAGTTCTTC.

This clonotype has a handful of counts. V gene TRBV7-8 combines with J gene TRBJ1-2; no clear D gene. V was clipped by 1 base and J by 4 bases, with 13 bases between them. The CDR3 contains 15 residues. In germline, CDR1 is SGHVS, CDR2 FQNEAQ. In DNA, the CDR3 is TGTGCCAGCAGCTTAGGCCGCCGGACTATCTATGGCTACACCTTC. Translation gives CASSLGRRTIYGYTF.

V is TRBV19 and J is TRBJ2-1, with 9 positions matching TRBD2. CDR1 and CDR2 from the germline V gene are LNHDA and SQIVND (reference sequence). This CDR3 is 15 amino acids long. The V segment lost 6 bases and the J segment 6 bases; nucleotides outside the gene matches: 9. In nucleotides, the CDR3 is TGTGCCAGTAGCCCAAGCGGGAGGTCAACCAATGAGCAGTTCTTC. Encoded protein: CASSPSGRSTNEQFF.

This clonotype has only a few counts. This sequence joins TRBV7-3 and TRBJ1-2, with TRBD1 as a possible D gene (6 bases). Trimming took 5 bases from V and 3 from J, leaving 16 bases between them. Germline-derived CDR1 and CDR2 are SGHTA and FQGTGA. The CDR3 length is 15 residues. The CDR3 protein is CASSPMGHLDYGYTF. The DNA of the CDR3 is TGTGCCAGCAGCCCTATGGGACACCTAGACTATGGCTACACCTTC.

V gene TRBV9 combines with J gene TRBJ2-5, with TRBD1 matching over 7 bases. The V gene end was trimmed by 4 bases and the J gene end by 4 bases; junction bases not matched to a gene: 7. The germline CDR1 and CDR2 sequences are SGDLS and YYNGEE. The CDR3 consists of 14 residues. The CDR3 loop is CASSQRTGGETQYF. The CDR3 region has the DNA TGTGCCAGCAGCCAACGGACAGGAGGAGAGACCCAGTACTTC.

This rearrangement joins TRBV19 to TRBJ2-1, with 7 bases that match TRBD2. CDR1 and CDR2 (germline): LNHDA, SQIVND (reference sequence). This CDR3 spans 14 amino acids. The V and J ends lost 7 bases and 3 bases, in that order; junction bases with no gene match: 6. In DNA, the CDR3 is TGTGCCAGTATTAAGTCTAGCGGCTACAATGAGCAGTTCTTC. Protein sequence: CASIKSSGYNEQFF. Full variable domain (rest looked up from reference TRBV19 and TRBJ2-1): DGGITQSPKYLFRKEGQNVTLSCEQNLNHDAMYWYRQDPGQGLRLIYYSQIVNDFQKGDIAEGYSVSREKKESFPLTVTSAQKNPTAFYLCASIKSSGYNEQFFGPGTRLTVL.

The CDR3 nucleotides read TGCGCCAGCAGTGAGCAGGGACTAGCGGGAGTATCCGGCGAGTACTTC. Its translation is CASSEQGLAGVSGEYF. The chain couples TRBV10-2 to TRBJ2-5; 14 nucleotides line up with TRBD2. Germline CDR1 reads WSHSY; CDR2 reads SAAADI. The ends lost 2 bases at V and 12 bases at J; junction bases unmatched: 11. This CDR3 contains 16 residues.

The rearrangement uses TRBV18 and TRBJ1-5; D is uncertain. Trimming cost V 2 bases and J 1 base, with 3 bases left between them. This CDR3 region has 13 residues. The V gene's germline CDR1 is KGHSH and CDR2 LQKENI. CDR3 in amino acids: CASSPDSNQPQHF. The CDR3 region has the DNA TGTGCCAGCTCACCAGACAGCAATCAGCCCCAGCATTTT. The full variable domain, completed using reference TRBV18 and TRBJ1-5, is NAGVMQNPRHLVRRRGQEARLRCSPMKGHSHVYWYRQLPEEGLKFMVYLQKENIIDESGMPKERFSAEFPKEGPSILRIQQVVRGDSAAYFCASSPDSNQPQHFGDGTRLSIL.

The CDR3 nucleotides are TGTGCCAGCAGTTTCGGGACTAGCGGGAGGTATGAGCAGTTCTTC. Its protein product is CASSFGTSGRYEQFF. V gene TRBV27 combines with J gene TRBJ2-1; 15 nucleotides align to TRBD2. CDR3 length equals 15 residues. Looked up from germline, CDR1 is MNHEY and CDR2 is SMNVEV (reference sequence). Losses at the gene ends were 3 bases for V and 8 bases for J; bases not matched to a gene: 2.

The V call is TRBV9, the J call TRBJ2-7; 7 nucleotides match TRBD1. The germline V gene encodes CDR1 SGDLS and CDR2 YYNGEE. Trimming took 4 bases from V and 3 from J; bases not matched to a gene: 10. The CDR3 is 15 amino acids. The CDR3 reads CASSPRSGTDYEQYF. For the CDR3, the DNA is TGTGCCAGCAGCCCCCGATCCGGGACAGACTACGAGCAGTACTTC. Variable domain in full (rest from reference TRBV9 and TRBJ2-7): DSGVTQTPKHLITATGQRVTLRCSPRSGDLSVYWYQQSLDQGLQFLIQYYNGEERAKGNILERFSAQQFPDLHSELNLSSLELGDSALYFCASSPRSGTDYEQYFGPGTRLTVT.

The chain employs TRBV6-6 and TRBJ2-3; D gene uncertain. Trimming stripped 10 bases from V and 6 bases from J, with 20 bases between. The germline V gene encodes CDR1 MNHNY and CDR2 SVGAGI (reference sequence). The CDR3 runs 14 residues. The CDR3 loop is CATQRASGSDTQYF. The CDR3 bases are TGTGCCACCCAACGGGCGTCGGGCTCCGATACGCAGTATTTT.

This clonotype was observed a handful of times. This chain joins TRBV7-2 and TRBJ2-1, with 7 bases identical to TRBD2. Germline V gene data show CDR1 as SGHTA and CDR2 as FQGNSA. CDR3 length equals 15 residues. The junction had 3 bases not matched to a gene; V was cut back by 3 bases and J by 1 base. CDR3 sequence: CASSFRRGSYNEQFF. The CDR3 region has the DNA TGTGCCAGCAGCTTCCGGCGGGGGTCCTACAATGAGCAGTTCTTC.

The genes are TRBV7-9 and TRBJ2-3; TRBD1 aligns across 8 bases. The CDR3 is 15 amino acids. V lost 4 bases to trimming and J lost 3 bases; unmatched junction nucleotides: 6. Germline CDR1 SEHNR, CDR2 FQNEAQ (reference sequence). The CDR3 here is CASSSTDRGTDTQYF. The DNA for the CDR3 is TGTGCCAGCAGCTCCACCGACAGGGGAACAGATACGCAGTATTTT.

This clonotype came up a few times. V usage is TRBV15 and J usage is TRBJ1-2; 10 nucleotides match TRBD1. J lost 4 bases, V lost 4 bases, and 3 bases had no gene match. Germline CDR1 and CDR2: LNHNV and YYDKDF (reference sequence). The CDR3 has 14 amino acids. The CDR3 sequence: CATSMDRGTYGYTF. CDR3 DNA sequence: TGTGCCACCAGCATGGACAGGGGGACCTATGGCTACACCTTC.

The chain is built from TRBV10-3 and TRBJ1-4; D possibly corresponds to TRBD1 (5 bases). The CDR3 has 15 amino acids. Germline CDR1 reads ENHRY; CDR2 reads SYGVKD. V lost 4 bases and J lost 0, with 9 bases in between. Here the CDR3 reads CAISGGSSTNEKLFF. CDR3 bases: TGTGCCATCAGTGGGGGGTCGTCAACTAATGAAAAACTGTTTTTT.

This clonotype was seen a single time. The chain employs TRBV10-3 and TRBJ1-5; D gene unclear. The V end lost 2 bases, the J end lost 0 bases, and 2 bases lay between the germline ends. There are 13 residues in the CDR3. CDR1 and CDR2 from the germline V gene are ENHRY and SYGVKD. The CDR3 loop is CAISEDSNQPQHF. CDR3 bases: TGTGCCATCAGTGAGGATAGCAATCAGCCCCAGCATTTT.

The chain couples TRBV10-3 to TRBJ2-7, with 8 positions matching TRBD2. This CDR3 is 13 amino acids long. With V trimmed by 5 bases and J by 3 bases, 3 bases remained unmatched. Germline CDR1 is ENHRY and CDR2 is SYGVKD. The CDR3: CAISLTSGYEQYF. DNA for the CDR3: TGTGCCATCAGTTTAACTAGCGGCTACGAGCAGTACTTC.

V gene TRBV12-3 or TRBV12-4 combines with J gene TRBJ2-5; D call uncertain. V was trimmed by 3 bases and J by 8 bases, leaving 19 bases between them. The CDR3 contains 15 residues. The CDR3 spells CASSLRQVGRKTQYF. The CDR3 DNA follows: TGTGCCAGCAGTTTGCGGCAGGTCGGTCGGAAAACCCAGTACTTC.

The J gene is TRBJ1-1, the V gene TRBV27; D gene unclear. CDR1 and CDR2 (germline): MNHEY, SMNVEV (reference sequence). The CDR3 has 15 amino acids. V was trimmed by 5 bases and J by 2 bases, leaving 15 bases between them. This chain's CDR3 is CASSQYSDINTEAFF. CDR3 in DNA: TGTGCCAGCAGTCAATACTCTGACATAAACACTGAAGCTTTCTTT.